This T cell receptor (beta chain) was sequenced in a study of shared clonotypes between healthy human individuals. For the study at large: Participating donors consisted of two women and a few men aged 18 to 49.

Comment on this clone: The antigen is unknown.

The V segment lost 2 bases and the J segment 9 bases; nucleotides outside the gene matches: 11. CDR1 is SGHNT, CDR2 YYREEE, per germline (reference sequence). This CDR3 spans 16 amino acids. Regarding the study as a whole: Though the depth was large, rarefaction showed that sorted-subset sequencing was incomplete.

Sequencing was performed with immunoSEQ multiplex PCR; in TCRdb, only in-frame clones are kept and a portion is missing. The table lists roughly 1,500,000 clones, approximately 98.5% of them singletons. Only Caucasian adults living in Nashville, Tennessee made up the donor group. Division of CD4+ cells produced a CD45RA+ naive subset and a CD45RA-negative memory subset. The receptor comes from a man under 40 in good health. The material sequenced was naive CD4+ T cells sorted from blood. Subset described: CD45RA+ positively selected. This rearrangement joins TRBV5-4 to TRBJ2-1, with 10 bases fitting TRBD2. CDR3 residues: CASSLYVGTSEGEQFF. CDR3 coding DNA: TGTGCCAGCAGCTTATACGTTGGGACTAGCGAGGGTGAGCAGTTCTTC.